This T cell receptor beta chain was recorded in a study of cytomegalovirus exposure and HLA in healthy donors (dated by TCRdb to the late 2010s). Concerning the study at large: An earlier analysis of under 600 of the donors reported 250 to 300 Gb of sequence data and roughly 110 million unique TCR beta sequences from about 179 million T cells. An early release covering just under 650 HLA-typed donors comprised approximately 300 gigabases of sequencing data and 65 million to 100 million unique TCR sequences. Of the 300 to 500 genotyped donors, less than 85% were placed in the genetic ancestry cluster associated with self-reported Caucasian donors. The study aimed to test whether signatures of past pathogen exposure could be identified by cataloging public T cell receptors. The study used immunosequencing to profile the T cell repertoires of under 700 subjects and linked those repertoires to cytomegalovirus serostatus. In addition to the first cohort of 666 subjects, a separate validation cohort of 130 or so different subjects was used. The study combined high-throughput TCR immunosequencing, statistical association of individual TCRs with disease status, and machine learning to predict cytomegalovirus infection status. To study patterns of TCR occurrence, a later analysis re-analyzed previously published TCR beta repertoires from around 670 donors and added high-resolution HLA genotyping. Rather than using new phenotypic data, the later analysis identified candidate immune exposures from TCR beta sequences and from how often those sequences occurred across donors. An earlier analysis of 587 of the donors applied high-throughput TCR beta sequencing to assess whether each TCR beta V gene segment acted as functional or pseudogenic. Donor age, sex, ethnicity and CMV serostatus were collected together with the repertoire data. Genome-wide SNP genotypes for about 60% of the 666 donors were used in a later genetic analysis, which treated that subset as a discovery cohort. All discovery cohort repertoires had been generated on a single sequencing platform. HLA typing included class I and class II loci at four-digit resolution. Typing coverage differed by locus: A, B, C, DRB1 and DQB1 were typed in about 629-640 donors, DQA1 in roughly 510, DPA1 in approximately 610, and DPB1 in approximately 450. Four or five DR-DQ haplotypes were handled as single units for association and clustering, since linkage in the cohort was strong. On average, approximately 250,000 unique TCR beta nucleotide sequences were sequenced per donor among 300 to 500 genotyped donors of the cohort, with roughly a sixth of those sequences being non-productive.

Libraries were prepared through the immunoSEQ multiplex PCR assay. For the multiplex PCR, a mixture combining 60 forward primers for TCR Vbeta segments and 13 reverse primers for TCR Jbeta segments was used. The CDR3 region of rearranged TCR beta genes was amplified from genomic DNA by a multiplex PCR assay. On the Illumina HiSeq System, the amplified TCR beta libraries were sequenced as 87-base-pair reads. In the source study's methods: Across the 670 or so repertoires, a later analysis counted 75 million to 90 million unique TCR beta chains, 8.5 million to 12 million of which were shared by at least two donors. A nearest-neighbor algorithm error-corrected the raw reads and collapsed the reads into unique sequences, merging closely related sequences to remove PCR and sequencing errors. CDR3 sequences were aligned to IMGT reference sequences to assign V, D and J gene segments. Each retained sequence needed at least a six-nucleotide match to both a V gene segment and a J gene segment. Rearrangements were classified as productive when the CDR3 lacked stop codons and remained in frame with V and J, and all other rearrangements were classified as non-productive. Following IMGT convention, CDR3 was defined as the stretch from the second conserved V-encoded cysteine to the conserved J-encoded phenylalanine. The earlier analysis of roughly 590 of the donors excluded any sequence lacking an unambiguous match to a single V gene segment. An earlier analysis of fewer than 750 of the donors classified V segments as functional when productive rearrangements were above 56.7% and as segregating when the standard deviation between donors was above 5%. A statistical classification framework was built for diagnosing cytomegalovirus status from the catalog of TCR beta chain sequences. V and J gene assignment, in a later analysis, came from comparing TCR nucleotide sequences with IMGT/GENE-DB human TR gene sequences. A later analysis assigned CDR3 sequences and most-parsimonious VDJ recombination scenarios with the TCRdist pipeline. A later analysis defined each TCR beta chain by its CDR3 amino acid sequence plus V-gene family, and excluded reads lacking a unique V-gene family. As a way to deal with suspected cross-contamination and a sequencing artifact, a later analysis dropped 500 to 700 nucleotide sequences that were highly shared and had low generation probability. A later analysis calculated a clonal expansion index for each public chain from normalized within-repertoire ranks of inferred template counts. In a later analysis, generation probabilities were computed with a VDJ recombination model fitted to out-of-frame rearrangements, and the resulting probabilities were checked against IGoR. In a later analysis, hypergeometric tests were used to score TCR-TCR, TCR-HLA and TCR-CMV co-occurrence, with a repertoire-size bias correction applied to TCR pairs. False discovery rates were estimated in a later analysis by permuting HLA or CMV assignments 20 times. In a later analysis, co-occurring TCRs were grouped with DBSCAN, and TCRdist sequence similarity was added when clustering was performed within HLA-allele-positive subsets. Repertoires with fewer than 30,000 or more than 120,000 public chains were left out of co-occurrence clustering, as were a handful of repertoires with anomalous nucleotide sharing. TCRdb limited this immuneACCESS table to in-frame rearrangements with V and J called. A share of clones is missing; checked studies link under half to unresolved V genes, and the rest is unexplained. V and J calls and clone size are as listed in that table; D and trimming were resolved from the DNA. Recorded for this sample are 70,000 to 90,000 clones; around 76% of them occurred a single time. The ten biggest clones cover 12% of the sample.

Taken from cysteine to phenylalanine, the CDR3 has 17 residues. The DNA shown is the 51-base CDR3, in frame from base 1. Per the germline V gene (reference sequence), SEHNR is the CDR1 and FQNEAQ is the CDR2. V ends up 1 base short and J 4 bases short, with an unmatched junction base count of 6. The cohort was made up of several hundred healthy bone marrow donors. Cohort members were all nominally healthy when sampled, although unrecorded immune exposures were likely present. The donor tested CMV seropositive and was one of the 289 seropositive cohort members. A peripheral blood sample was provided by each donor, and peripheral blood mononuclear cells were used for TCR beta sequencing. Genomic DNA extraction from the blood cell samples was performed with the Qiagen DNeasy Blood Extraction Kit. Summary of the overall study and its limitations: Across donors, most TCR sequences were observed very rarely, whereas some public TCRs were present in many individuals. In a later analysis, 16,951 TCR beta sequences were associated with specific HLA alleles at a false discovery rate of 0.05. The sequencing pipeline was judged likely to have produced a cluster of highly shared sequence variants as a technical artifact. CMV serostatus was the only immune exposure information available for the cohort. Because the 87-base-pair reads could not distinguish some IMGT-functional V segments, including TRBV6-2 and TRBV6-3, those segments were excluded. The authors suggested that the approach could potentially be extended to other disease states and immunological phenotypes. Compared with the roughly 710-donor mean, donors in an Asian-associated ancestry cluster had fewer N-insertions in productive TCRs, according to a later genetic analysis. The classifier was reported to diagnose cytomegalovirus status with high specificity and sensitivity in both the original cohort and the validation cohort. The presence/absence analyses assumed that sequencing depth was roughly uniform across donors, and that assumption may not be true. Linkage disequilibrium might explain the correlated functional status among segregating V segments, but an unknown experimental factor could not be excluded. Because counts were too low, seventeen rarely observed V segments, including chromosome 9 orphons, were left out of the earlier analysis of some 640 of the donors. A few of the identified cytomegalovirus-associated TCR beta chains were confirmed in vitro to be specific for cytomegalovirus antigens. An association between a missense DCLRE1C variant and V-gene and J-gene trimming of TCR beta chains was found in a later genetic analysis and replicated in an independent cohort. A later analysis reported that several top co-occurrence clusters appeared linked to parvovirus B19, influenza, CMV and Epstein-Barr virus. Assigning TCR associations to individual alleles was difficult when HLA alleles, especially DR and DQ, strongly co-occurred. A later analysis found that HLA-associated TCR beta chains were more clonally expanded and had lower generation probabilities than equally common non-associated chains. Most CMV-associated TCR beta chains appeared to be HLA-restricted in a later analysis, and the HLA associations seemed to be driven largely by CMV exposure. The cohort was sequenced for TCR beta chains only, and without alpha or paired-chain data the features that could be detected were limited. HLA typing was unavailable for some donors at each locus, so association tests used only the typed subset. The study listed 164 TCR beta chains as associated with cytomegalovirus. A further reported finding was that TCR beta sequences accurately predicted the HLA-A and HLA-B alleles for most subjects in the first cohort. In a later analysis, the rate of TCR association differed among HLA loci, with DRB1 alleles having the most associated TCRs and HLA-C alleles having the fewest. An earlier analysis of 587 of the donors showed that most TCR beta V segments appeared in productive rearrangements either about 90% or about 30% of the time, which broadly matched IMGT annotations.

Remarks on this clone: Its antigen is still unknown. One base away there is no much larger clone; base qualities are not given.

Input material: PBMCs. The sequence joins TRBV7-9 to TRBJ2-3; 12 bases in between match TRBD2. This TCR was recovered from a male donor in good health and CMV-seropositive. The CDR3 protein is CASSLGLAGGPADTQYF. The DNA is as follows: TGTGCCAGCAGCTTAGGGCTAGCGGGAGGGCCCGCAGATACGCAGTATTTT.